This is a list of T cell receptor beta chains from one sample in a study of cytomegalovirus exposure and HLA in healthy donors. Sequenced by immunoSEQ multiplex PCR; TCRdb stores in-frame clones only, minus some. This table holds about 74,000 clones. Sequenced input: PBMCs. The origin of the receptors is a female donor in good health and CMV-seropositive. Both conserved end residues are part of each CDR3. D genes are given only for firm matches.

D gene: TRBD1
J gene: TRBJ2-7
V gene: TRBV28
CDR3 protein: CASSRRPSGAGDSWRFYEQYF
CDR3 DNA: TGTGCCAGCAGCCGTAGGCCCAGCGGAGCAGGGGACAGTTGGCGGTTCTACGAGCAGTACTTC

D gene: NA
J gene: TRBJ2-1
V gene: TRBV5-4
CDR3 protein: CASSLGSQGSYNELVF
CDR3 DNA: TGTGCCAGCAGCTTGGGTTCTCAGGGTTCTTACAATGAGCTGGTCTTC

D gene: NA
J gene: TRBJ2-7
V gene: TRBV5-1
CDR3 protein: CASSLPGLYEQYF
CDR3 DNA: TGCGCCAGCAGCTTGCCGGGACTCTACGAGCAGTACTTC

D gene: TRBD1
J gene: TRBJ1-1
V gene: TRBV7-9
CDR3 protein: CASSSWTGFTEAFF
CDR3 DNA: TGTGCCAGCAGCTCTTGGACAGGGTTCACTGAAGCTTTCTTT

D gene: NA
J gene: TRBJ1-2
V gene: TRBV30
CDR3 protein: CAWSVIFGTTYGYTF
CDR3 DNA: TGTGCCTGGAGTGTAATATTCGGGACAACCTATGGCTACACCTTC

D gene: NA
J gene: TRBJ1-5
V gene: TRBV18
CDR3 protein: CASSPIPGNQPQHF
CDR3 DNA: TGTGCCAGCTCACCAATTCCGGGGAATCAGCCCCAGCATTTT

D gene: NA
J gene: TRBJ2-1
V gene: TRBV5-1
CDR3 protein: CASSLGYPGNEQFF
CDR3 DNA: TGCGCCAGCAGCTTGGGGTACCCAGGCAATGAGCAGTTCTTC

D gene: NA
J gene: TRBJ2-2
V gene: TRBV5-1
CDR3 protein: CASRNEGLNTGELFF
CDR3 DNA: TGCGCCAGCAGGAATGAGGGCCTGAACACCGGGGAGCTGTTTTTT

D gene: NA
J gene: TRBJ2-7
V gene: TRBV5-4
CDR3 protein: CATRRGKTYEQYF
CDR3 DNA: TGTGCCACTCGGCGGGGTAAAACCTACGAGCAGTACTTC

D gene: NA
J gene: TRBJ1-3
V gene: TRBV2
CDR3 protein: CASSLTAEGNTIYF
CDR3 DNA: TGTGCCAGCAGTCTGACAGCCGAAGGAAACACCATATATTTT

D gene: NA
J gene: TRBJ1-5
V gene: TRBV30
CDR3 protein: CAWSVGRGDQPQHF
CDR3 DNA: TGTGCCTGGAGTGTAGGGAGGGGGGATCAGCCCCAGCATTTT

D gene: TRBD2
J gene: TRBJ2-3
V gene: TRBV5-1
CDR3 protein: CASSLGGVTDTQYF
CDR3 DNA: TGCGCCAGCAGCCTTGGGGGGGTGACAGATACGCAGTATTTT

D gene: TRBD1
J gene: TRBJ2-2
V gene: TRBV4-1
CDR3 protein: CASSWDREVLVELFF
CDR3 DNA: TGCGCCAGCAGCTGGGACAGGGAAGTTTTAGTGGAGCTGTTTTTT

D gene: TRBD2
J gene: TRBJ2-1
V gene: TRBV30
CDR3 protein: CAWSDWGGEQFF
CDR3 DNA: TGTGCCTGGAGCGACTGGGGGGGTGAGCAGTTCTTC

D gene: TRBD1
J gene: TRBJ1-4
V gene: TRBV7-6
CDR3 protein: CASSRTSGQGRGGQLFF
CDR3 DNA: TGTGCCAGCAGCCGGACCTCCGGACAGGGACGCGGTGGGCAACTGTTTTTT

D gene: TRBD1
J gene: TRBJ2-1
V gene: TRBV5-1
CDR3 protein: CASSLVGGYEQFF
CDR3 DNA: TGCGCCAGCAGCTTGGTAGGGGGCTATGAGCAGTTCTTC

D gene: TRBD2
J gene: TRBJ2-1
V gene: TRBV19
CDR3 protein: CASRAPWGGQFF
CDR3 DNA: TGTGCCAGTAGAGCCCCCTGGGGGGGGCAGTTCTTC

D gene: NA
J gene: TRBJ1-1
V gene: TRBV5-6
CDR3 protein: CASSLVGENTEAFF
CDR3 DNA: TGTGCCAGCAGCTTGGTAGGGGAGAACACTGAAGCTTTCTTT

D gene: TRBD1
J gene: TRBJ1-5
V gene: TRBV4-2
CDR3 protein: CASSPEVGGGGQPQHF
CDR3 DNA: TGTGCCAGCAGCCCGGAAGTTGGAGGGGGCGGTCAGCCCCAGCATTTT

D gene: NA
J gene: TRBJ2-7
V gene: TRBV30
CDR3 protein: CAGSRRTSSRYEQYF
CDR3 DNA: TGTGCCGGGAGTAGGAGAACTAGCAGTCGCTACGAGCAGTACTTC

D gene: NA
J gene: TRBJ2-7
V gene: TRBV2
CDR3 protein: CASIVTADSYEQYF
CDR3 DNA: TGTGCCAGCATTGTGACAGCCGACTCCTACGAGCAGTACTTC

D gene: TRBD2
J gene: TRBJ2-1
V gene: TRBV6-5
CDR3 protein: CASSYSAGRANEQFF
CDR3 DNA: TGTGCCAGCAGTTACTCGGCAGGGAGGGCCAATGAGCAGTTCTTC

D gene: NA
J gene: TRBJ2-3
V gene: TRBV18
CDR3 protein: CASSPPVIDTQYF
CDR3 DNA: TGTGCCAGCTCACCACCCGTTATAGATACGCAGTATTTT

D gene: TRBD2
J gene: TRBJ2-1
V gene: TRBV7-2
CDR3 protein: CASSLVAGLGLSEQFF
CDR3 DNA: TGTGCCAGCAGCTTAGTCGCCGGACTAGGATTAAGTGAGCAGTTCTTC

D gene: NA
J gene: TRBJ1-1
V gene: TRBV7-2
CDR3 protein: CASSFTGPNTEAFF
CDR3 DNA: TGTGCCAGCAGCTTTACAGGGCCCAACACTGAAGCTTTCTTT

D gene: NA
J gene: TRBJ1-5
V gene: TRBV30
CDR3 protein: CAWSVREAQPQHF
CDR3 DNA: TGTGCCTGGAGTGTCCGGGAGGCTCAGCCCCAGCATTTT

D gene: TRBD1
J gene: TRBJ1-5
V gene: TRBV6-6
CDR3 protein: CASRNGQGEGQPQHF
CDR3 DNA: TGTGCCAGCAGAAACGGACAGGGGGAGGGTCAGCCCCAGCATTTT

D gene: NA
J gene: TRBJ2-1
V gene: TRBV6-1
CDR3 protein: CASSVYSSANEQFF
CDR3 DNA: TGTGCCAGCAGTGTATATAGCTCGGCCAATGAGCAGTTCTTC

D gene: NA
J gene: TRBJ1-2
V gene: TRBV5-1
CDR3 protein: CASSLGTGDLYGYTF
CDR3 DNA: TGCGCCAGCAGCTTGGGAACGGGGGACTTGTATGGCTACACCTTC

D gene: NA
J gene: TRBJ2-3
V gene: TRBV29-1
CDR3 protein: CSVIPPGSSTDTQYF
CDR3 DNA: TGCAGCGTGATACCTCCGGGGTCCAGCACAGATACGCAGTATTTT

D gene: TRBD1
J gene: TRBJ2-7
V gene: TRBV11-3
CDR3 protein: CASSSGGTGSYEQYF
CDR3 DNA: TGTGCCAGCAGCTCCGGAGGGACAGGGTCGTACGAGCAGTACTTC

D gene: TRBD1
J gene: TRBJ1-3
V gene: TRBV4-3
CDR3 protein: CASSQDIPTGRDTIYF
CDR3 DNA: TGCGCCAGCAGCCAAGACATTCCGACAGGGCGAGACACCATATATTTT